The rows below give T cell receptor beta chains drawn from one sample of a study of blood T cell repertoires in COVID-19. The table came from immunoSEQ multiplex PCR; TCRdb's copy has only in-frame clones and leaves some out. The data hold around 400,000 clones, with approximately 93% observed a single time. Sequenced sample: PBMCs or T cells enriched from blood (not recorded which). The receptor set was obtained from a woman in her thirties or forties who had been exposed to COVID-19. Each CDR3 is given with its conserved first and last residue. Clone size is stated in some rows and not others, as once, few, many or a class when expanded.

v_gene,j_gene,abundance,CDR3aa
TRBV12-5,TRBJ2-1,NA,CASGLTSTGNEQFF
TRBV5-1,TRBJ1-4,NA,CASSFPGEKLFF
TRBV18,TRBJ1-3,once,CASSPAGRTSGNTIYF
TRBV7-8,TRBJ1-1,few,CASSLETVVRVGTEAFF
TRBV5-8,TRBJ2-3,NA,CASSSRLAGSTDTQYF
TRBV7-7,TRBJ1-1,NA,CASSSRGLGSFPEAFF
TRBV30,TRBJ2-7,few,CAWADKQGLRPFYEQYF
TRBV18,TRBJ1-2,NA,CASSTDKGGNYGYTF
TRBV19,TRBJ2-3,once,CASSPSQQLADTQYF
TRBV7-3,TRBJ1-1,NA,CASSSGTGVKGTEAFF
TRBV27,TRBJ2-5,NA,CASSLYGGGGEETQYF
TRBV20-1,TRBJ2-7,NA,CSASYSGGADYEQYF
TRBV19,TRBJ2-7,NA,CASSDAGLPGEQYF
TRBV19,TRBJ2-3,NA,CASSITGGTTDTQYF
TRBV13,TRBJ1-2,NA,CASSLTGENYGYTF
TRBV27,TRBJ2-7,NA,CASSPRPPGTGSYEQYF
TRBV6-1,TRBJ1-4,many,CASSESLGQSDEKLFF
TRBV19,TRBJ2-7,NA,CATATDTYEQYF
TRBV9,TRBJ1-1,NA,CASSPRQGPNTEAFF
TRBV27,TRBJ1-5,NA,CASSLGPGQNQPQHF
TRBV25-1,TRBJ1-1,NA,CASSEVNQGATEAFF
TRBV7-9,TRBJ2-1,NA,CASSKTGTYNEQFF
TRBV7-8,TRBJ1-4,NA,CASSPTDIRRNEKLFF
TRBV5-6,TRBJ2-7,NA,CASSFFPVSGSYEQYF
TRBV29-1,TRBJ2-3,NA,CSVDRSRTDTQYF
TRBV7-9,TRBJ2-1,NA,CASSIWTGEQFF
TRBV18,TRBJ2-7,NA,CASSPFATLYEQYF
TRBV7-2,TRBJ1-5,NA,CASSFRDRDQPQHF
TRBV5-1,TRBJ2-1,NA,CASFRLAGGHEQFF
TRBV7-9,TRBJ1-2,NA,CASSATAYGYTF